This section outlines one T cell receptor beta chain sequence together with its context. Antigen specificity is unknown. This specimen comes from a study of cytomegalovirus exposure and HLA in healthy donors. PCR employed 60 Vbeta and 13 Jbeta primers. This table comes from immunoSEQ multiplex PCR, and its TCRdb copy is limited to in-frame clones, with some not included. Of 60,000 or so clones in the sample, 70% to 80% were seen once. Germline V CDR1 and CDR2: SGDLS, YYNGEE. This CDR3 has 13 amino acids. The V and J ends lost 4 bases and 4 bases respectively, with 9 bases between them. Notes on the study in general: Some public TCRs appeared in many individuals, while most sequences were rare. Later genetic work tied a missense DCLRE1C variant to beta-chain V and J trimming.

Sample: PBMCs. J is TRBJ1-3 and V is TRBV9; TRBD1 might be the D (5 bases). The receptor's source is a woman aged 35 to 49 in good health and CMV-seropositive. Here the CDR3 DNA reads TGTGCCAGCAGCTCTCGGGGGGGAAACACCATATATTTT. This gives the protein CASSSRGGNTIYF.